This TCR beta chain stems from a study of human T cells and chemical hapten exposure. About the research overall: On roughly 2 cm by roughly 2 cm of upper inner arm skin, sensitization was performed with 2% DPC. Affected patients, primarily female, had alopecia areata, totalis or universalis.

The CDR3 runs to 13 residues. The germline V and J ends were trimmed by 4 bases and 3 bases, with 10 bases remaining between them. From germline, CDR1 is SNHLY and CDR2 FYNNEI. Attachment of unique molecular identifiers to individual cDNA molecules was performed in the library. One entry per CDR3 protein results from TCRdb running MiXCR on the RACE reads. Here the sample spans approximately 100,000 distinct CDR3 sequences, about 10% being singletons. Time point reported: patch test 1, 2 weeks after DPC sensitization. The treatment here: therapeutic diphenylcyclopropenone sensitization with weekly scalp DPC.

The chain links TRBV2 to TRBJ2-7; tentatively, D is TRBD1 (6 bases). This material consisted of whole blood, taken in connection with sensitization to the hapten diphenylcyclopropenone (DPC). The sequence was obtained from a woman in her thirties or forties with alopecia areata. Some clones in this sample may be carry-over from other donors' samples. The CDR3 DNA reads as TGTGCCAGCAGTGGAGGACAGTTCTACGAGCAGTACTTC. It encodes CASSGGQFYEQYF.